This T cell receptor beta chain was obtained from a study of blood T cell repertoires in COVID-19. Produced via immunoSEQ multiplex PCR; TCRdb's table is partial and in-frame only. In the table there are around 100,000 clones, about four fifths of which are singletons. This clone occurred a few times. The sequence was collected from a woman in her 40s with acute or convalescent COVID-19. The sequenced material came from peripheral blood.

The CDR3 sequence: CARSLITGVEQFF. The CDR3 bases are TGTGCCAGAAGCTTAATAACGGGGGTAGAGCAGTTCTTC. The chain recombines TRBV5-3 with TRBJ2-1, with a weak D call TRBD2 (6 bases). TRBV5-3 is given ORF status, its function remaining uncertain. The V end was cut by 2 bases, the J end by 10 bases, with 13 bases between. The CDR3 sequence is 13 residues long.